The subject of this entry is one TCR beta chain. Its antigen is not known. This sample is part of a study of cytomegalovirus exposure and HLA in healthy donors. Whole-study results and caveats: Most TCR sequences were uncommon, yet certain public TCRs appeared in many donors. About 87% or about 30% of the time was how often most TCR beta V segments were productive, according to an earlier analysis. Sequencing likely caused a cluster of highly shared sequence variants.

Trimming at V came to 4 bases and at J to 2 bases, leaving 6 bases not matched to a gene. CDR1 and CDR2 (germline): SGHVS, FQNEAQ. The CDR3 runs 15 residues. Amplification used 60 Vbeta primers and 13 Jbeta primers. Original analysis: Among the unique TCR beta chains that a later analysis counted, about 84 million in all, roughly 10 million were shared. Generated by immunoSEQ multiplex PCR, the TCRdb table keeps only in-frame clones and is missing some. For V, J and clone size, that table is used; D and trimming come from the DNA. The table gives almost 40,000 clones; the top ten clones make up around 3.1% of it.

The receptor's source is a woman aged 30 to 39 in good health and CMV-seropositive. V gene TRBV7-8 combines with J gene TRBJ2-7; 9 bases are a match to TRBD1. Sample: PBMCs. CDR3 sequence (DNA): TGTGCCAGCAGCTCCTGGAGGGACAGGGCCTACGAGCAGTACTTC. Amino acid sequence: CASSSWRDRAYEQYF.